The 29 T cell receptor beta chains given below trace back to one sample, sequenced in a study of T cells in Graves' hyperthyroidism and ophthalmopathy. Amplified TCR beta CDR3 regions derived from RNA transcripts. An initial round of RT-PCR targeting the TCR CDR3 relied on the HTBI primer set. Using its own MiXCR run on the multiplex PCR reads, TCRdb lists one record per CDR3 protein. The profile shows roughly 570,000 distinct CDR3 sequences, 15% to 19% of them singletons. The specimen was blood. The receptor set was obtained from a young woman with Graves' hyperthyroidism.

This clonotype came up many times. This CDR3 reads CASTLSQSHQGYTF. The CDR3 DNA reads TGCGCCAGCACCCTTTCGCAGTCTCACCAGGGCTACACCTTC. The genes are TRBV5-1 and TRBJ1-2; D unresolved. The CDR3 is 14 residues long. Between the trimmed V and J ends, which lost 6 bases and 8 bases, there was a span of 20 bases. The germline gives CDR1 SGHRS, CDR2 YFSETQ.

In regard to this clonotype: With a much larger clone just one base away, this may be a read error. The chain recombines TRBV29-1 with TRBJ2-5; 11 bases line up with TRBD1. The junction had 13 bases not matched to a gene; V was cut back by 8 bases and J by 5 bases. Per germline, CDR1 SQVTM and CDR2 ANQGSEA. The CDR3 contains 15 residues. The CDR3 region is CSHSTRDRGGETQYF. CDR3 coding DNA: TGCAGCCACTCTACCCGGGACAGGGGGGGGGAGACCCAGTACTTC.

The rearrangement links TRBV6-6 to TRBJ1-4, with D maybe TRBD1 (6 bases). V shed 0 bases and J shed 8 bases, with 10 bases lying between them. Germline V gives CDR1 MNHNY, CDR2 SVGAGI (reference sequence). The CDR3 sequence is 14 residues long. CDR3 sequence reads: CASSYSQGQEKLFF. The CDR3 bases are TGTGCCAGCAGTTACTCACAGGGTCAAGAAAAACTGTTTTTT.

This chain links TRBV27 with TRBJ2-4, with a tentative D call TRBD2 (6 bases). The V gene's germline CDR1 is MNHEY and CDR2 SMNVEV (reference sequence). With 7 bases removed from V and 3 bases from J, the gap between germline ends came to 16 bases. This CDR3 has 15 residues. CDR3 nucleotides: TGTGCCAGCAACCCTAGCGAGCTGGTCAAAAACATTCAGTACTTC. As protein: CASNPSELVKNIQYF.

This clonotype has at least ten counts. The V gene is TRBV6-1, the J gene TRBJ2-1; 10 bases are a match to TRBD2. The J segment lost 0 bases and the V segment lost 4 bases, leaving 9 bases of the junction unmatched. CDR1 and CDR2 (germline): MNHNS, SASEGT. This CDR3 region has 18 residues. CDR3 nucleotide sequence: TGTGCCAGCAGTGTTGAACTAGCGGGATACAGCTCCTACAATGAGCAGTTCTTC. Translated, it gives CASSVELAGYSSYNEQFF.

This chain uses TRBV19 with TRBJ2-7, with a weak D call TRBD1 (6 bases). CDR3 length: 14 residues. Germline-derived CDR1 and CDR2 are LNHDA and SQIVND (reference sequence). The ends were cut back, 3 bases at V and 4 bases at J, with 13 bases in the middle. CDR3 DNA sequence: TGTGCCAGTAGTATTTCGGGACACCGGTACGAGCAGTACTTC. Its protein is CASSISGHRYEQYF.

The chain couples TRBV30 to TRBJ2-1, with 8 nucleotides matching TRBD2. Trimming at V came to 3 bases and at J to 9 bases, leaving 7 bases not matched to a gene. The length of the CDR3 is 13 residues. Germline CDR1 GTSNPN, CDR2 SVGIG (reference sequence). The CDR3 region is CAWSGGRSGEQFF. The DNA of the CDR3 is TGTGCCTGGAGCGGCGGGAGGAGCGGTGAGCAGTTCTTC. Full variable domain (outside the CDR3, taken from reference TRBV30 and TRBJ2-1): SQTIHQWPATLVQPVGSPLSLECTVEGTSNPNLYWYRQAAGRGLQLLFYSVGIGQISSEVPQNLSASRPQDRQFILSSKKLLLSDSGFYLCAWSGGRSGEQFFGPGTRLTVL.

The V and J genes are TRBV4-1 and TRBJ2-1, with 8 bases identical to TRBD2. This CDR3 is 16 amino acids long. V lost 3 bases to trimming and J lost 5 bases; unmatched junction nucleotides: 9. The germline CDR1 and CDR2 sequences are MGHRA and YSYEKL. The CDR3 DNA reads TGCGCCAGCAGCCAGTTCAAGGCACTAGCGGACAATGAGCAGTTCTTC. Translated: CASSQFKALADNEQFF.

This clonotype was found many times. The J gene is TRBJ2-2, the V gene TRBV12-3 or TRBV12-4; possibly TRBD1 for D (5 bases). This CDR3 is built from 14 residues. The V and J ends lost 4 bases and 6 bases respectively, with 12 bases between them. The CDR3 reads CASSSVRVPGELFF. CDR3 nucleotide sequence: TGTGCCAGCAGTTCCGTCAGGGTACCCGGGGAGCTGTTTTTT.

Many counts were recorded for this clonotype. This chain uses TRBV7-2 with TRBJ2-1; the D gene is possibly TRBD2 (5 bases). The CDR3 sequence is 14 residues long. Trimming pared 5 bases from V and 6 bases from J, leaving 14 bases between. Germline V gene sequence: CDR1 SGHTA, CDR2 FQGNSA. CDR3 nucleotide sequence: TGTGCCAGCAGCCCAGCGGTAGAAGGCAATGAGCAGTTCTTC. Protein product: CASSPAVEGNEQFF.

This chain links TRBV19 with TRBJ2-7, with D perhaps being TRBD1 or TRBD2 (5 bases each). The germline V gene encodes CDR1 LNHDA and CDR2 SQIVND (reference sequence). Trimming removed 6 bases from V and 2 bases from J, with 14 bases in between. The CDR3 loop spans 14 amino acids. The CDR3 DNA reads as TGTGCCAGTAGCCTTCGGGGCACTACCTACGAGCAGTACTTC. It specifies CASSLRGTTYEQYF.

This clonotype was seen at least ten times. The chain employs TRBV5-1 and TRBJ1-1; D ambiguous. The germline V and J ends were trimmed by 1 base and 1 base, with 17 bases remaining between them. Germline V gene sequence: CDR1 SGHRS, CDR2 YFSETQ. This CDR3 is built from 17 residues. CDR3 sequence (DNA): TGCGCCAGCAGCTTGATTTTTGGCAGGAGAAAGAACACTGAAGCTTTCTTT. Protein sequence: CASSLIFGRRKNTEAFF.

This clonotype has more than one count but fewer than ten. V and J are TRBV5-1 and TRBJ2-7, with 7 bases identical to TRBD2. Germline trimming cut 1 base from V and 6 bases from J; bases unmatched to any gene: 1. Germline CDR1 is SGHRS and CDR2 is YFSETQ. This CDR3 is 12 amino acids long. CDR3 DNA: TGCGCCAGCAGCTTGACTAGCGCCGAGCAGTACTTC. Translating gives CASSLTSAEQYF.

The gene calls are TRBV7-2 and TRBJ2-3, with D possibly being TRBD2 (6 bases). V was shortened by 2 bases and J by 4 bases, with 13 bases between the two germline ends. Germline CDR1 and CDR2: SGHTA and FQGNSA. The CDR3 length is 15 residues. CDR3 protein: CASSLTLAAPDTQYF. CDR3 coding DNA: TGTGCCAGCAGCTTAACGTTAGCGGCCCCAGATACGCAGTATTTT.

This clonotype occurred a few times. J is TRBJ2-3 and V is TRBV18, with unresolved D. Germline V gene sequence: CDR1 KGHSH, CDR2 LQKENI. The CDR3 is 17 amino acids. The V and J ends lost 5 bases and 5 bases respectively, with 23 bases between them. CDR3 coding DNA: TGTGCCAGCTCAGACAAGTACTTAACCGAGGCCCAAGATACGCAGTATTTT. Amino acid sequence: CASSDKYLTEAQDTQYF.

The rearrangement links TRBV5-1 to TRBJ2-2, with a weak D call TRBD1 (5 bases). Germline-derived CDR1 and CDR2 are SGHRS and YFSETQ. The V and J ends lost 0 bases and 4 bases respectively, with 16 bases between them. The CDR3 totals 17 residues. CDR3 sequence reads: CASSLEFRVSFTGELFF. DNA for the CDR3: TGCGCCAGCAGCTTGGAGTTCAGGGTATCTTTCACCGGGGAGCTGTTTTTT.

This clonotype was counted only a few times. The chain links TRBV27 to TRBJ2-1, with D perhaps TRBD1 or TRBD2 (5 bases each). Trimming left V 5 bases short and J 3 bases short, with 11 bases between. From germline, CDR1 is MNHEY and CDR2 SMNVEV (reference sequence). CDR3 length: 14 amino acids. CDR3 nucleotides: TGTGCCAGCAGTCCATGGGACGGCTACAATGAGCAGTTCTTC. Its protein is CASSPWDGYNEQFF.

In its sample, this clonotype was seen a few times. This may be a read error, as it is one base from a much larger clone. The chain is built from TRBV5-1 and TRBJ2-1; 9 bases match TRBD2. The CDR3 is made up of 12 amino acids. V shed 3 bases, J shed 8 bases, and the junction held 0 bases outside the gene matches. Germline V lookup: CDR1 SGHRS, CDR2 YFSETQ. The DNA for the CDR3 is TGCGCCAGCAGCTGGACTAGCGATGAGCAGTTCTTC. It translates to CASSWTSDEQFF.

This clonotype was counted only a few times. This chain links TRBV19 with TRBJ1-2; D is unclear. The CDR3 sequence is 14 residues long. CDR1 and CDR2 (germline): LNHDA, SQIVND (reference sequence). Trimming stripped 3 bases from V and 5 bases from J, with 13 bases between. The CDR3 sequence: CASSISGGEYGYTF. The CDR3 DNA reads TGTGCCAGTAGTATCTCGGGAGGAGAATATGGCTACACCTTC.

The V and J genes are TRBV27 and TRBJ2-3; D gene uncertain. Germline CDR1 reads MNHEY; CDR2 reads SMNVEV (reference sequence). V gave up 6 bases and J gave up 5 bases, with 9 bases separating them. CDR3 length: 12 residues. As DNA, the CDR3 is TGTGCCAGCAGAAAATCCCAAGATACGCAGTATTTT. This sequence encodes CASRKSQDTQYF.

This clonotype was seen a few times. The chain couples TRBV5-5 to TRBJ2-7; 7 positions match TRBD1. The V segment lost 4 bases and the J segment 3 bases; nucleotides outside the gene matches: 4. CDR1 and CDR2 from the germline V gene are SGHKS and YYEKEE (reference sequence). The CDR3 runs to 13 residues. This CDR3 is CASSTDRHYEQYF. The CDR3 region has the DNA TGTGCCAGCAGCACGGACAGGCACTACGAGCAGTACTTC.

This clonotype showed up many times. The CDR3 nucleotides are TGCGCCAGCAGCCCGGAGGACAGAACCTACGAGCAGTACTTC. Protein product: CASSPEDRTYEQYF. The chain links TRBV5-1 to TRBJ2-7; a possible D gene is TRBD1 (6 bases). This CDR3 contains 14 residues. Germline CDR1 SGHRS, CDR2 YFSETQ. V lost 4 bases and J 2 bases, leaving 13 bases between the germline ends. The full variable domain, rest sourced from reference TRBV5-1 and TRBJ2-7, is KAGVTQTPRYLIKTRGQQVTLSCSPISGHRSVSWYQQTPGQGLQFLFEYFSETQRNKGNFPGRFSGRQFSNSRSEMNVSTLELGDSALYLCASSPEDRTYEQYFGPGTRLTVT.

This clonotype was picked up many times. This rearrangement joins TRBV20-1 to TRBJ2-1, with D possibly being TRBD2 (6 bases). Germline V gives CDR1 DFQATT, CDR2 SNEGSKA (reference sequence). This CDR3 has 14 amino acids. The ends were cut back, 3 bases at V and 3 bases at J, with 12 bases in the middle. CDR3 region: CSARGGVIYNEQFF. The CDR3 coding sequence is TGCAGTGCTAGGGGCGGGGTCATCTACAATGAGCAGTTCTTC.

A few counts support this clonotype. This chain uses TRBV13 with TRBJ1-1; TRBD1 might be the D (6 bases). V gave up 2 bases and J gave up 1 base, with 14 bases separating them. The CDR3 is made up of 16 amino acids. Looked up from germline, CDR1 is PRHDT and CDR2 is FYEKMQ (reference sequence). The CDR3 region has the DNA TGTGCCAGCAGCTTAAGGTTTGAGACAGGGAACACTGAAGCTTTCTTT. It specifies CASSLRFETGNTEAFF.

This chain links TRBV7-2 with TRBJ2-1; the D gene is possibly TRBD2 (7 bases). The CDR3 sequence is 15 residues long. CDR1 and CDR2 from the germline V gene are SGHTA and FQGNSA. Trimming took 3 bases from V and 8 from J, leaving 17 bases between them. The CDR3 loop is CASSLGGPSQYEQFF. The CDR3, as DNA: TGTGCCAGCAGCTTGGGGGGGCCTAGTCAGTATGAGCAGTTCTTC.

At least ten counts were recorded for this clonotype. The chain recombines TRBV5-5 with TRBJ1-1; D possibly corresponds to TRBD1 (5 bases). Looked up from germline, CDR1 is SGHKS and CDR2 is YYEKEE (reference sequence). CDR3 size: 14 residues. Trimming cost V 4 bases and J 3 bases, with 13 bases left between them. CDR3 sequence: CASSRQGGDTEAFF. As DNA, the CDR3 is TGTGCCAGCAGCCGACAAGGAGGGGACACTGAAGCTTTCTTT.

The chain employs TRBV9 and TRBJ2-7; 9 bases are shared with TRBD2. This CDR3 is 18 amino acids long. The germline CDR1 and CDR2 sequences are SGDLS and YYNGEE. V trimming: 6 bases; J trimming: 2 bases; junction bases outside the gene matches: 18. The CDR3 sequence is CASTQEGLAGAAPYEQYF. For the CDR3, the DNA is TGTGCCAGCACCCAAGAGGGCTTAGCGGGAGCTGCCCCCTACGAGCAGTACTTC.

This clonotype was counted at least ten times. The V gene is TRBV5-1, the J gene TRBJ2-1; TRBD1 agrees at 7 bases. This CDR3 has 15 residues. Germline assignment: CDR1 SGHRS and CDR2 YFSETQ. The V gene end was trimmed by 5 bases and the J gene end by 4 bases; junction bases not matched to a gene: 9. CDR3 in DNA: TGCGCCAGCAGGGTAGACAGGGACGTATACAATGAGCAGTTCTTC. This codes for CASRVDRDVYNEQFF.

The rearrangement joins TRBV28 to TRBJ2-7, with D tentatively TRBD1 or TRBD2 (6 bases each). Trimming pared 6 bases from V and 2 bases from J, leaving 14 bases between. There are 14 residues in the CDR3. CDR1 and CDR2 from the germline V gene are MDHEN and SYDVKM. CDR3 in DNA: TGTGCCAGCAGAGGGGGGACCGTTACCTACGAGCAGTACTTC. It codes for CASRGGTVTYEQYF.